This entry concerns a single T cell receptor (beta chain). This CDR3 spans 14 amino acids. V gave up 0 bases and J gave up 1 base, with 6 bases separating them. CDR1 and CDR2 from the germline V gene are ENHRY and SYGVKD. These data originate in a study of blood T cell repertoires in COVID-19. About the study: Collection of acute and convalescent COVID-19 samples took place in the United States, Italy and Spain. Sample material is recorded as cDNA or gDNA derived from T cells, B-cell-depleted T cells, or PBMCs.

Per the authors' pipeline: Amplified reference gene primers provided the basis for estimating nucleated cell counts. The table came from immunoSEQ multiplex PCR; TCRdb's copy has only in-frame clones and leaves some out. D and trimming come from the DNA, and the V and J calls and clone size come from that table. Among roughly 230,000 clones listed, around 85% were seen once. The sample taken for sequencing was peripheral blood. The V gene is TRBV10-3, the J gene TRBJ1-2; D gene uncertain. The sequence derives from a woman aged 55 to 70 with active or convalescent COVID-19. The CDR3 DNA reads TGTGCCATCAGTGAGTCGGGGAGTAACTATGGCTACACCTTC. Its protein product is CAISESGSNYGYTF.